Described below is a single T cell receptor (beta chain) sequence and its context. V was shortened by 3 bases and J by 3 bases, with 6 bases between the two germline ends. Germline V gives CDR1 SGHTA, CDR2 FQGNSA. The CDR3 is made up of 13 amino acids. The data were taken from a study of cytomegalovirus exposure and HLA in healthy donors. It was with 60 Vbeta and 13 Jbeta primers that the PCR ran. The method was immunoSEQ multiplex PCR; TCRdb's version includes in-frame clones alone and lacks a portion of them. The sample holds roughly 150,000 clones, roughly 78% seen once. This TCR was sampled from a man aged 40-49 years in good health and CMV-seropositive. The sample comprised PBMCs. The rearrangement joins TRBV7-2 to TRBJ1-5; D remains ambiguous. CDR3: CASSFTDNQPQHF. The DNA of the CDR3 is TGTGCCAGCAGCTTTACAGACAATCAGCCCCAGCATTTT.